This T cell receptor beta chain was obtained from a study of CD8 T cells in ankylosing spondylitis. Notes on the study in general: Significant enrichment of disease-linked clones was reportedly seen in matched ankylosing spondylitis synovial fluid.

Germline loops: CDR1 LGHNA, CDR2 YNFKEQ. The CDR3 totals 15 residues. The V end was cut by 4 bases, the J end by 1 base, with 13 bases between. TCRdb re-derived calls from the 5' RACE reads in MiXCR, one entry per CDR3 protein. The sample holds some 340,000 distinct CDR3 sequences; approximately 14% are singletons and the top ten take roughly 1.1%. With regard to this clonotype: Its specificity is not known.

This receptor was taken from a male donor with ankylosing spondylitis or in good health (not recorded which). The sequenced material came from blood, either unsorted or a sorted T cell fraction (not recorded which). The chain employs TRBV4-2 and TRBJ1-1; no clear D gene. The CDR3 protein is CASSLTSTENTEAFF. The CDR3 DNA reads as TGTGCCAGCAGCCTGACCTCAACAGAGAACACTGAAGCTTTCTTT.